The T cell receptor beta chain described here comes from a study of PD-1 blockade in classical Hodgkin lymphoma. Study outcomes and limitations: Complete responders had baseline diversity similar to newly diagnosed patients. A reduction in baseline TCR diversity was reportedly seen in newly diagnosed patients relative to healthy donors.

Libraries were prepared by immunoSEQ multiplex PCR; TCRdb keeps only in-frame clonotypes and omits some of them. The table records over 20,000 clones, approximately 65% of them present only once. After removal of 5 bases from V and 4 bases from J, the junction contained 2 bases not matched to a gene. CDR1 and CDR2 (germline): MNHEY, SMNVEV (reference sequence). The CDR3 is made up of 13 amino acids. The sample's time point: cycle 4 day 1 (C4D1), after less than seven weeks of nivolumab. Brentuximab vedotin exposure varied among the patients, all of whom had relapsed after autologous stem cell transplantation. A word on this clone: What it binds is not known.

The source is a human donor with classical Hodgkin lymphoma. The rearrangement joins TRBV27 to TRBJ1-2; 9 bases are shared with TRBD1. Here the sequenced sample was peripheral blood mononuclear cells (PBMCs), taken before the fourth cycle of nivolumab. CDR3 bases: TGTGCCAGCAGTCTGGGACAGGGCTATGGCTACACCTTC. Protein product: CASSLGQGYGYTF.